These T cell receptor beta chains were read from a single sample in a study of glioma-infiltrating T cells. A single record per CDR3 protein comes from TCRdb applying MiXCR to the multiplex PCR reads. The sample records about 140,000 distinct CDR3 sequences, about two fifths being singletons. The sequencing input was glioma tissue, nonneoplastic brain tissue, or PBMCs (not recorded which). These receptors all come from a human donor with low-grade glioma or glioblastoma, undergoing nonglioma brain surgery, or in good health (not recorded which). The conserved cysteine and the conserved F or W are not part of the CDR3 here. Clone size is not always given. Where it is, it says once, few, many or a class for expanded clones.

len	j_gene	v_gene	abundance	CDR3aa
12	TRBJ2-5	TRBV12-3/TRBV12-4	few	ASSPSGGRETQY
12	TRBJ2-3	TRBV12-3/TRBV12-4	-	ASSFSHATDTQY
12	TRBJ1-6	TRBV2	few	ASWTGAYNSPLH
12	TRBJ1-2	TRBV7-9	-	ASRRGGDSYGYT
13	TRBJ1-1	TRBV19	few	ASRAESHANTEAF
14	TRBJ2-1	TRBV7-2	-	ASSLEVTGTYNEQF
12	TRBJ2-1	TRBV29-1	-	SVVAQFHLNEQF
10	TRBJ2-7	TRBV29-1	-	SVRDLRYEQY
9	TRBJ1-2	TRBV7-9	-	AEAGAEGYT
11	TRBJ2-1	TRBV2	-	ASGLAVLREQF
11	TRBJ2-3	TRBV11-2	-	ASSLRLIDTQY
10	TRBJ2-7	TRBV7-2	-	ASSQGLAGQY
14	TRBJ2-1	TRBV5-1	few	ASSLTTANSYNEQF
11	TRBJ1-3	TRBV10-3	few	AIKTARGNTIY
11	TRBJ1-5	TRBV28	-	ASREGGNQPQH
10	TRBJ1-1	TRBV6-1	many	ATDRGATEAF
14	TRBJ2-1	TRBV7-3	few	ASSPFGLAIYNEQF
11	TRBJ1-4	TRBV10-3	-	AIGGASNEKLF
14	TRBJ2-1	TRBV18	-	ASSPRLASSYNEQF
14	TRBJ2-5	TRBV5-1	-	ASEGGPGLNKETQY
11	TRBJ2-3	TRBV6-1	many	ASSQLADGTQY
11	TRBJ1-1	TRBV6-1	many	ASTKGENTEAF
14	TRBJ2-3	TRBV7-2	few	ASSQGQVYRTDTQY
14	TRBJ1-2	TRBV3-1	-	ASSQVGTALNYGYT
15	TRBJ2-3	TRBV6-6	once	ASSYGSGRPLLVTQY
14	TRBJ2-5	TRBV6-6	-	ASSPTQGGFQETHY
11	TRBJ1-5	TRBV18	-	ASSPSGNQPQH
13	TRBJ1-6	TRBV5-6	-	ASSLFTGGNSPLH
12	TRBJ2-1	TRBV20-1	few	SARVTGFYNEQF
13	TRBJ1-6	TRBV20-1	few	SAGGSDRGNSPLH
13	TRBJ2-3	TRBV7-2	few	ASSLGGGDADTQY
10	TRBJ1-1	TRBV24-1	few	ATSDSLSEAF
11	TRBJ1-6	TRBV20-1	-	SAREFYGTPLH
12	TRBJ2-5	TRBV3-1	many	ASRRTGSQETQY
12	TRBJ1-6	TRBV27	-	ASRLDRAGSPLH
11	TRBJ2-2	TRBV5-1	-	ASSWGNTGELF
11	TRBJ1-1	TRBV14	few	ASSDQPNTEAF
13	TRBJ1-3	TRBV10-3	once	AISETGSSGNTIY
13	TRBJ1-2	TRBV20-1	few	SARDLSHSSYGYT
9	TRBJ1-1	TRBV28	-	ASILNTEAF
14	TRBJ2-5	TRBV7-2	-	ASSPTQPGVGESQY
12	TRBJ2-3	TRBV24-1	-	ATSRDPTSDTQY
11	TRBJ1-5	TRBV20-1	few	SASTGLQQPQH
14	TRBJ1-1	TRBV18	-	ASSNLGGALDTEAF
13	TRBJ1-5	TRBV27	many	ASSYEGTGNQPQH
10	TRBJ1-4	TRBV7-2	-	ASSPQGEKLF
13	TRBJ2-7	TRBV7-9	-	ASSVAGQGAGEQY
11	TRBJ1-5	TRBV28	-	ASRYNSNQPQH
11	TRBJ2-7	TRBV7-2	-	ASSWSVGGEQY
11	TRBJ1-5	TRBV20-1	few	SASGNSNQPQH
13	TRBJ2-2	TRBV2	-	ASSAGYPNTGELF
10	TRBJ2-7	TRBV20-1	-	SARSGSYEQY
10	TRBJ1-1	TRBV6-1	many	ASSEVKGTAF
14	TRBJ1-5	TRBV6-1	-	ASMSGTGKSNQPQH
13	TRBJ2-5	TRBV4-2	-	ASSQVLGRPETQY